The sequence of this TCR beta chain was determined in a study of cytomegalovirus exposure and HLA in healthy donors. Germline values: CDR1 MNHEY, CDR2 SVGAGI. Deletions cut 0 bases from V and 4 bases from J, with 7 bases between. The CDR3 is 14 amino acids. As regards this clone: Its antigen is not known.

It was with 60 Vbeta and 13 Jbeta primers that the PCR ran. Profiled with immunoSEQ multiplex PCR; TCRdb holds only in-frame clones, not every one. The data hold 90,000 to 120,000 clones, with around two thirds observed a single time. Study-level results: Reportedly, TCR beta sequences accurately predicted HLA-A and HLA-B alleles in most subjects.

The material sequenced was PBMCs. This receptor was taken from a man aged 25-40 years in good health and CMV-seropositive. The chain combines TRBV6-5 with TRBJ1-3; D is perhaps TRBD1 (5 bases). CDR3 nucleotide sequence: TGTGCCAGCAGTTACTCAGGGGAAGGAAACACCATATATTTT. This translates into CASSYSGEGNTIYF.